The T cell receptor (beta chain) described here comes from a study of Graves' ophthalmopathy and Graves' hyperthyroidism. RNA transcripts yielded amplified TCR beta CDR3 regions. RT-PCR in the first round used HTBI primers; a second-round multiplex PCR followed. Each CDR3 protein gets one entry after TCRdb re-called the multiplex PCR reads with MiXCR. Among roughly 500,000 distinct CDR3 sequences listed, around an eighth were seen once. The table lists this clonotype with many counts. Trimming took 11 bases from V and 4 from J, leaving 20 bases between them. The CDR3 runs 14 residues. CDR1 and CDR2 (germline): SNHLY, FYNNEI.

This chain uses TRBV2 with TRBJ1-1; no definite D call. Specimen: blood. This clonotype was obtained from a woman younger than 45 with Graves' ophthalmopathy. This CDR3 reads CAGKGMTTTTEAFF. CDR3 nucleotide sequence: TGTGCCGGCAAGGGCATGACAACTACCACTGAAGCTTTCTTT.